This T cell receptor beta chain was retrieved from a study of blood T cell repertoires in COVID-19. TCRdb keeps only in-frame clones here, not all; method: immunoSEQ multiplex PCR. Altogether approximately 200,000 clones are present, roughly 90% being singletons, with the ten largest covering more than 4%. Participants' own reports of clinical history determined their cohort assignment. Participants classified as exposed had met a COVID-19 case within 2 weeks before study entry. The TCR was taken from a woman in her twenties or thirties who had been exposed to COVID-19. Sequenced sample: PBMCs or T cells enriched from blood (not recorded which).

CDR3 sequence reads: CASSLGVRADTQYF. The DNA of the CDR3 is TGCGCCAGCAGCTTGGGAGTTCGGGCAGATACGCAGTATTTT. This chain uses TRBV5-1 with TRBJ2-3; no clear D gene. Per germline, CDR1 SGHRS and CDR2 YFSETQ. This CDR3 has 14 amino acids. Trimming cost V 0 bases and J 4 bases, with 9 bases left between them.